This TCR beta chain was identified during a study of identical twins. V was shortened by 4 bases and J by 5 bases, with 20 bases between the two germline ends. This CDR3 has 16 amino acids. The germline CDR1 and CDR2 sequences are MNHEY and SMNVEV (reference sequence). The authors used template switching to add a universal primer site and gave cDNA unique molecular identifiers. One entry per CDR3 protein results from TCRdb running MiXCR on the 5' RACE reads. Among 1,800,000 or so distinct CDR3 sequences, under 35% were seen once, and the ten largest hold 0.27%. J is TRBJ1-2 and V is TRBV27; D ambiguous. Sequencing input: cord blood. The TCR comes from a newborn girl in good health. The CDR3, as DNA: TGTGCCAGCAGTTCAAGGGCCTTGACTAGGAAGTATGGCTACACCTTC. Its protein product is CASSSRALTRKYGYTF.